This T cell receptor beta chain was documented in a study of cytomegalovirus exposure and HLA in healthy donors. Concerning this clone itself: What it binds is unknown.

General study results and limits: As a later analysis showed, several of the most significant clusters appeared to be linked to common viral pathogens.

The CDR3 runs to 15 residues. Germline CDR1 is SGHNT and CDR2 is YYREEE (reference sequence). V shed 6 bases and J shed 3 bases, with 18 bases lying between them. Primers: 60 Vbeta forward and 13 Jbeta reverse. Clones were sequenced by immunoSEQ multiplex PCR, and TCRdb holds only the in-frame ones, with some missing. This sample has 100,000 to 150,000 clones, with 70% to 85% found just once. The V and J genes are TRBV5-4 and TRBJ1-1; D remains ambiguous. The sample taken for sequencing was PBMCs. This clonotype was sampled from a boy younger than 10 in good health and CMV-seronegative. This CDR3 is CASKELVEGHTEAFF. DNA of the CDR3: TGTGCCAGCAAGGAGTTGGTAGAGGGCCACACTGAAGCTTTCTTT.